The rows below give T cell receptor beta chains drawn from one sample of a study of CD8+ T cells in alopecia areata. The method was immunoSEQ multiplex PCR; TCRdb's version includes in-frame clones alone and lacks a portion of them. Of 90,000 to 100,000 clones detected, roughly 64% appear once; the ten largest clones hold around 16%. This specimen was CD8+ T cells sorted from blood, taken at week 4, from a patient treated with tofacitinib. The source is a human donor with alopecia areata. Each CDR3 is given without its conserved first and last residue. Rows may omit the clone size; those that give it use once, few, many or a size class.

>TRBV5-1|-
ASSGRIGVNYGYT
>TRBV4-2|-
ASSQDPGTNTEAF
>TRBV28|-
ASSPDTLGHNQPQH
>TRBV30|-
AWSVPVNEQF
>TRBV5-4|-
ASTPPGEPKAETQY
>TRBV7-9|-
ASSDTVSSYNEQF
>TRBV7-2|-
ASSSYFYGYT
>TRBV23-1|many
ASSHAFPGSCF
>TRBV7-9|-
ASSDPSGGLTDTQY
>TRBV30|-
AWRVQGGDSDTQY